These 17 T cell receptor beta chains originate from one sample sequenced in a study of regulatory T cells in long-lasting Graves disease. Arm-PCR of CDR3 regions with iRepertoire HTBI primers generated TCR beta libraries. TCRdb fed the multiplex PCR reads into MiXCR, producing one record per CDR3 protein. The sample records approximately 380,000 distinct CDR3 sequences, about 20% being singletons. Regarding time point: persistent/refractory GD, antithyroid drugs over 5 years with positive TRAb. Making the TCR library involved RNA that had been extracted from PBMCs. The material was peripheral blood mononuclear cells (PBMCs), obtained when the disease was refractory, from a patient treated with antithyroid drugs. The receptor source for this set is a female donor with Graves disease.

The chain links TRBV3-1 to TRBJ1-1, with 7 nucleotides matching TRBD1. Germline assignment: CDR1 LGHDT and CDR2 YNNKEL (reference sequence). The V segment lost 0 bases and the J segment 8 bases; nucleotides outside the gene matches: 15. This CDR3 has 17 residues. CDR3 in amino acids: CASSQDYGDPGQLEAFF. The CDR3, as DNA: TGTGCCAGCAGCCAAGATTATGGGGATCCGGGACAGCTAGAAGCTTTCTTT.

CDR3: CASSGDRVVNTIYF. In DNA, the CDR3 is TGTGCCAGCAGTGGGGACAGGGTGGTAAACACCATATATTTT. The V call is TRBV6-2 or TRBV6-3, the J call TRBJ1-3; TRBD1 aligns across 9 bases. Losses at the gene ends were 5 bases for V and 6 bases for J; bases not matched to a gene: 5. The length of the CDR3 is 14 residues. The germline gives CDR1 MNHEY, CDR2 SVGEGT.

In this sample, this clonotype turned up a few times. The chain joins TRBV29-1 to TRBJ1-1, with a weak D call TRBD1 (6 bases). CDR1 is SQVTM, CDR2 ANQGSEA, per germline. V lost 5 bases to trimming and J lost 10 bases, with 17 bases between them. This CDR3 is 12 amino acids long. CDR3 coding DNA: TGCAGCGTTTGGGGGGGCGTCGATGGAGCTTTCTTT. It encodes CSVWGGVDGAFF.

This clonotype was counted a few times. This chain connects TRBV5-4 to TRBJ1-1; possibly TRBD1 for D (5 bases). V lost 0 bases and J 6 bases, leaving 12 bases between the germline ends. The CDR3 runs 14 residues. Germline V gene lookup returns CDR1 SGHNT and CDR2 YYREEE (reference sequence). DNA for the CDR3: TGTGCCAGCAGCTTGGTTGGCAGGGAGTCTGAAGCTTTCTTT. It codes for CASSLVGRESEAFF.

The rearrangement uses TRBV7-9 and TRBJ1-2; TRBD1 aligns across 10 bases. This CDR3 has 19 amino acids. V dropped 5 bases and J dropped 1; count of bases not matched to a gene: 16. Germline lookup yields CDR1 SEHNR and CDR2 FQNEAQ (reference sequence). CDR3 nucleotide sequence: TGTGCCAGCAGCCCCAAGGGCTCGGGACAGGGGCTAATTAACTATGGCTACACCTTC. Protein product: CASSPKGSGQGLINYGYTF.

Notes on this clonotype: One junction end disagrees with the germline gene, perhaps due to a read error. The V and J genes are TRBV25-1 and TRBJ1-5, with D unclear. Per the germline V gene, CDR1 is MGHDK and CDR2 is SYGVNS. CDR3 size: 13 residues. The CDR3 nucleotides read TGTGCCAGCAGTTGGTCAGACAATCAGTCCCAGCATTTT. It codes for CASSWSDNQSQHF.

This clonotype was observed a few times. The chain links TRBV6-5 to TRBJ2-5, with D possibly matching TRBD2 (7 bases). Germline values: CDR1 MNHEY, CDR2 SVGAGI. V was cut by 0 bases and J by 4 bases, with 18 bases left in between. The CDR3 is 17 amino acids. CDR3 sequence reads: CASSYSLRGGRGETQYF. CDR3 in DNA: TGTGCCAGCAGTTACTCTCTGAGGGGGGGGCGCGGAGAGACCCAGTACTTC.

This clonotype appeared a few times. V gene TRBV5-4 combines with J gene TRBJ2-5; 12 bases map to TRBD1. Germline V CDR1 and CDR2: SGHNT, YYREEE (reference sequence). J lost 4 bases, V lost 0 bases, and 13 bases had no gene match. This CDR3 has 19 residues. The CDR3 nucleotides are TGTGCCAGCAGCTTGGGGGACAGGGGGCGCGAGGCCCAAGGAGAGACCCAGTACTTC. This translates into CASSLGDRGREAQGETQYF.

In its sample, this clonotype was seen many times. The chain uses TRBV28 and TRBJ1-2, with a tentative D call TRBD1 (6 bases). V was shortened by 7 bases and J by 5 bases, with 14 bases between the two germline ends. This CDR3 contains 13 residues. Per germline, CDR1 MDHEN and CDR2 SYDVKM. The CDR3 loop is CASKGGLGYGYTF. The CDR3 DNA follows: TGTGCCAGCAAGGGGGGTTTGGGGTATGGCTACACCTTC.

This chain joins TRBV20-1 and TRBJ2-3; a possible D gene is TRBD1 (6 bases). The CDR3 runs to 14 residues. The germline V gene has CDR1 DFQATT and CDR2 SNEGSKA (reference sequence). Trimming removed 1 base from V and 1 base from J, with 9 bases in between. The CDR3 region has the DNA TGCAGTGCTAGAGGGGACATTGGCACAGATACGCAGTATTTT. Its translation: CSARGDIGTDTQYF.

This clonotype has ten or more counts. The chain links TRBV10-3 to TRBJ2-5, with no clear D. Looked up from germline, CDR1 is ENHRY and CDR2 is SYGVKD. This CDR3 has 13 amino acids. V lost 2 bases, J lost 3 bases, and 7 bases lay in between. Here the CDR3 reads CAISERWEETQYF. CDR3 sequence (DNA): TGTGCCATCAGTGAGAGATGGGAAGAGACCCAGTACTTC.

This clonotype was observed a handful of times. The J gene is TRBJ2-7, the V gene TRBV7-3, with D uncertain. This CDR3 spans 11 amino acids. Germline values: CDR1 SGHTA, CDR2 FQGTGA. The V and J ends lost 7 bases and 6 bases respectively, with 10 bases between them. The CDR3 loop is CASTPRGEQYF. The CDR3 DNA reads as TGTGCCAGCACCCCACGCGGCGAGCAGTACTTC.

At least ten counts were recorded for this clonotype. This chain uses TRBV3-1 with TRBJ1-2, with D perhaps TRBD1 (5 bases). Germline V gives CDR1 LGHDT, CDR2 YNNKEL (reference sequence). The ends were cut back, 2 bases at V and 3 bases at J, with 13 bases in the middle. This CDR3 has 15 amino acids. The CDR3 DNA sequence: TGTGCCAGCAGCCAATCGGCGGGGGACTACTATGGCTACACCTTC. Protein sequence: CASSQSAGDYYGYTF.

This clonotype was picked up many times. The rearrangement uses TRBV13 and TRBJ1-5; the D is unclear. The CDR3 contains 15 residues. V was clipped by 0 bases and J by 2 bases, with 8 bases between them. Germline-derived CDR1 and CDR2 are PRHDT and FYEKMQ (reference sequence). CDR3 residues: CASSLGERGNQPQHF. The CDR3 region has the DNA TGTGCCAGCAGCTTAGGGGAAAGGGGCAATCAGCCCCAGCATTTT.

This clonotype was counted ten times or more. The CDR3 DNA is TGTGCCAGCAGCCGAAGGCTAGCGGACTACGAGCAGTACTTC. It specifies CASSRRLADYEQYF. V and J are TRBV7-2 and TRBJ2-7, with 7 nucleotides matching TRBD2. This CDR3 has 14 amino acids. Germline CDR1 SGHTA, CDR2 FQGNSA. Losses at the gene ends were 5 bases for V and 3 bases for J; bases not matched to a gene: 7.

This clonotype appeared a few times. The CDR3 DNA reads TGTGCCAGCAGCCTACAGGCGCCCTATGGCTACACCTTC. Translated: CASSLQAPYGYTF. This chain links TRBV7-9 with TRBJ1-2; the D gene is possibly TRBD1 (5 bases). This CDR3 contains 13 residues. CDR1 is SEHNR, CDR2 FQNEAQ, per germline (reference sequence). Trimming took 5 bases from V and 4 from J, leaving 11 bases between them.

On this clonotype: The CDR3 ends on some other residue instead of the conserved phenylalanine or tryptophan, so this is likely a read error. This sequence joins TRBV6-9 and TRBJ2-1; no reliable D call. The CDR3 loop spans 14 amino acids. V lost 4 bases and J 4 bases, leaving 11 bases between the germline ends. The germline gives CDR1 MNHGY, CDR2 SVAAGI. CDR3 in DNA: TGTGCCAGCAGTTGGCGGCGGCCTTACAATGAGCAGTTCCTC. Its translation: CASSWRRPYNEQFL.